The 30 T cell receptor beta chains reported below all come from one sample, sequenced in a study of T cell clones after liver transplantation. Repertoires were generated with immunoSEQ multiplex PCR, while TCRdb's copy carries only in-frame clones and drops some. The repertoire holds roughly 72,000 clones, with around 84% as singletons. The sequencing used CD4+ T cells from blood, collected less than 50 months after liver transplant. Receptors were obtained from a human patient who received a liver transplant. Some T cells may possibly be graft donor cells.

The V gene is TRBV10-3, the J gene TRBJ2-2; 8 bases line up with TRBD2. Trimming took 4 bases from V and 3 from J; bases not matched to a gene: 4. The germline V gene has CDR1 ENHRY and CDR2 SYGVKD. The CDR3 runs 15 residues. CDR3 loop: CAISAASGHTGELFF. The CDR3 coding sequence is TGTGCCATCAGTGCGGCTAGCGGGCACACCGGGGAGCTGTTTTTT.

The gene calls are TRBV6-1 and TRBJ2-2; D is unclear. V lost 2 bases to trimming and J lost 0 bases, with 10 bases between them. This CDR3 spans 16 amino acids. CDR1 and CDR2 from the germline V gene are MNHNS and SASEGT. CDR3 sequence: CASSERAAANTGELFF. The CDR3 coding sequence is TGTGCCAGCAGTGAAAGGGCAGCAGCGAACACCGGGGAGCTGTTTTTT.

The V gene is TRBV30, the J gene TRBJ1-5; D is uncertain. The CDR3 totals 17 residues. Germline CDR1 reads GTSNPN; CDR2 reads SVGIG (reference sequence). V dropped 2 bases and J dropped 2 bases, with 19 bases sitting between them. CDR3 residues: CAWSMGTPGSGNQPQHF. The CDR3 bases are TGTGCCTGGAGTATGGGTACTCCCGGGAGCGGCAATCAGCCCCAGCATTTT.

The chain joins TRBV7-8 to TRBJ1-5, with TRBD1 matching over 7 bases. CDR1 is SGHVS and CDR2 is FQNEAQ in the germline V gene. Trimming at V came to 3 bases and at J to 2 bases, leaving 7 bases not matched to a gene. The CDR3 spans 16 residues. Written as DNA, the CDR3 is TGTGCCAGCAGCTTCAAGACAGGGACCGGCAATCAGCCCCAGCATTTT. Translated, it gives CASSFKTGTGNQPQHF. The full variable domain, with the rest looked up from reference TRBV7-8 and TRBJ1-5, is GAGVSQSPRYKVAKRGQDVALRCDPISGHVSLFWYQQALGQGPEFLTYFQNEAQLDKSGLPSDRFFAERPEGSVSTLKIQRTQQEDSAVYLCASSFKTGTGNQPQHFGDGTRLSIL.

V and J are TRBV7-2 and TRBJ2-3; no firm D call. V lost 3 bases, J lost 7 bases, and 11 bases lay in between. Looked up from germline, CDR1 is SGHTA and CDR2 is FQGNSA. The CDR3 is 13 amino acids. DNA of the CDR3: TGTGCCAGCAGCTTCTTAGGCGGACATACGCAGTATTTT. This gives the protein CASSFLGGHTQYF.

This clone came up a few times. The chain uses TRBV6-6 and TRBJ1-1; D possibly corresponds to TRBD1 (5 bases). Germline lookup yields CDR1 MNHNY and CDR2 SVGAGI (reference sequence). The CDR3 spans 12 residues. V dropped 4 bases and J dropped 10 bases, with 13 bases sitting between them. CDR3 sequence: CASSFHQGGAFF. The CDR3 DNA follows: TGTGCCAGCAGTTTTCATCAGGGAGGAGCTTTCTTT.

This clone was detected only a few times. The chain joins TRBV6-5 to TRBJ2-1, with D perhaps TRBD1 (8 bases). V dropped 5 bases and J dropped 5 bases, with 16 bases sitting between them. The CDR3 covers 15 residues. Germline V lookup: CDR1 MNHEY, CDR2 SVGAGI. The CDR3 region is CASSRTGSGDNEQFF. As DNA, the CDR3 is TGTGCCAGCAGTAGGACAGGGAGCGGGGACAATGAGCAGTTCTTC.

The chain carries TRBV11-2 and TRBJ1-5; 8 nucleotides match TRBD1. V shed 5 bases and J 2 bases; nucleotides not matched to a gene: 5. The CDR3 is 15 amino acids. Germline V gene data show CDR1 as SGHAT and CDR2 as FQNNGV. Written as DNA, the CDR3 is TGTGCCAGCAGCACGGACAGGGCAGGCAATCAGCCCCAGCATTTT. Encoded protein: CASSTDRAGNQPQHF.

This chain joins TRBV4-2 and TRBJ1-5; tentative D call: TRBD1 (6 bases). Trimming removed 2 bases at V and 10 bases at J, with 18 bases between. CDR1 LGHNA and CDR2 YNFKEQ come from the germline V gene. This CDR3 is 15 amino acids long. CDR3 region: CASSQHREGNRPQHF. The DNA for the CDR3 is TGTGCCAGCAGCCAACACAGGGAGGGAAATAGACCCCAGCATTTT.

This clone has more than one count but fewer than ten. The chain carries TRBV10-3 and TRBJ1-6; 12 nucleotides align to TRBD1. The CDR3 sequence is 14 residues long. The V gene's germline CDR1 is ENHRY and CDR2 SYGVKD. J was trimmed by 13 bases and V by 4 bases; bases with no gene match: 5. The CDR3, as DNA: TGTGCCATCAGTGGGGGACAGGGGGCTTCGCCCCTCCACTTT. It encodes CAISGGQGASPLHF.

This chain connects TRBV7-3 to TRBJ2-7; TRBD2 matches at 7 bases. Per germline, CDR1 SGHTA and CDR2 FQGTGA. CDR3 length: 15 amino acids. J lost 2 bases, V lost 6 bases, and 10 bases had no gene match. The CDR3 here is CASSTVGGNPYEQYF. CDR3 bases: TGTGCCAGCAGTACAGTGGGGGGGAACCCCTACGAGCAGTACTTC.

The chain is built from TRBV5-1 and TRBJ2-5; 9 bases are shared with TRBD1. V trimming: 4 bases; J trimming: 4 bases; junction bases outside the gene matches: 5. Germline V gene sequence: CDR1 SGHRS, CDR2 YFSETQ. This CDR3 has 14 amino acids. CDR3 sequence reads: CASSPDRGGETQYF. DNA of the CDR3: TGCGCCAGCAGCCCAGACAGGGGGGGAGAGACCCAGTACTTC. The complete variable domain, with remaining parts taken from reference TRBV5-1 and TRBJ2-5, reads KAGVTQTPRYLIKTRGQQVTLSCSPISGHRSVSWYQQTPGQGLQFLFEYFSETQRNKGNFPGRFSGRQFSNSRSEMNVSTLELGDSALYLCASSPDRGGETQYFGPGTRLLVL.

CDR3 in amino acids: CASSDIRGPHQPQHF. Written as DNA, the CDR3 is TGTGCCAGCAGTGACATCAGGGGCCCTCACCAGCCCCAGCATTTT. The chain couples TRBV6-1 to TRBJ1-5; D is possibly TRBD1 (6 bases). Germline V gene lookup returns CDR1 MNHNS and CDR2 SASEGT. V lost 3 bases, J lost 7 bases, and 16 bases lay in between. The CDR3 contains 15 residues.

J is TRBJ2-3 and V is TRBV30, with 9 nucleotides matching TRBD2. The ends lost 5 bases at V and 5 bases at J; junction bases unmatched: 11. The CDR3 runs 15 residues. Germline V CDR1 and CDR2: GTSNPN, SVGIG (reference sequence). In DNA form, the CDR3 reads TGTGCCTGGGCAGGGCGGGAGGGCCGAGTAGATACGCAGTATTTT. This translates into CAWAGREGRVDTQYF.

The rearrangement joins TRBV28 to TRBJ2-7; perhaps D is TRBD1 or TRBD2 (6 bases each). This CDR3 comprises 14 residues. Trimming took 6 bases from V and 0 from J, leaving 12 bases between them. CDR1 is MDHEN, CDR2 SYDVKM, per germline. CDR3 sequence (DNA): TGTGCCAGCAGGGAGGGGGGTTCCTCCTACGAGCAGTACTTC. This translates into CASREGGSSYEQYF.

This CDR3 is CASSFTRDQPQHF. CDR3 DNA: TGTGCCAGCAGCTTTACACGGGATCAGCCCCAGCATTTT. This sequence joins TRBV7-2 and TRBJ1-5, with D uncertain. Looked up from germline, CDR1 is SGHTA and CDR2 is FQGNSA. The V gene lost 3 bases and the J gene lost 5 bases, with 8 bases spanning the gap. The CDR3 loop spans 13 amino acids.

This sequence joins TRBV7-2 and TRBJ2-3, with 8 bases matching TRBD2. The V segment lost 5 bases and the J segment 4 bases; nucleotides outside the gene matches: 11. This CDR3 has 16 residues. Germline V gene sequence: CDR1 SGHTA, CDR2 FQGNSA. In DNA form, the CDR3 reads TGTGCCAGCAGCCTCAACCAAGCGGGAGTCGCAGATACGCAGTATTTT. Translated: CASSLNQAGVADTQYF.

This CDR3 is CSVRTSGSLDTGELFF. For the CDR3, the DNA is TGCAGCGTAAGGACTAGCGGGAGTCTGGACACCGGGGAGCTGTTTTTT. The rearrangement joins TRBV29-1 to TRBJ2-2, with 13 bases aligning to TRBD2. With 6 bases clipped from V and 3 bases from J, the junction kept 7 bases outside the gene matches. The germline CDR1 and CDR2 sequences are SQVTM and ANQGSEA. The CDR3 runs 16 residues.

The chain carries TRBV9 and TRBJ2-1; TRBD2 agrees at 9 bases. The germline V gene encodes CDR1 SGDLS and CDR2 YYNGEE. This CDR3 has 15 amino acids. J was trimmed by 7 bases and V by 3 bases; bases with no gene match: 8. Here the CDR3 DNA reads TGTGCCAGCAGCGCTACCGGGACTAGCATTAATGAGCAGTTCTTC. As protein: CASSATGTSINEQFF.

The V gene is TRBV7-9, the J gene TRBJ2-6, with 9 bases identical to TRBD2. V shed 8 bases, J shed 2 bases, and the junction held 10 bases outside the gene matches. The CDR3 runs to 17 residues. Germline values: CDR1 SEHNR, CDR2 FQNEAQ (reference sequence). The CDR3 loop reads CASLRGGAVPGANVLTF. CDR3 bases: TGTGCCAGCTTGCGGGGGGGAGCGGTACCTGGGGCCAACGTCCTGACTTTC.

V usage is TRBV5-1 and J usage is TRBJ2-1; 8 positions agree with TRBD2. Germline trimming cut 4 bases from V and 0 bases from J; bases unmatched to any gene: 3. CDR3 length equals 15 residues. The V gene's germline CDR1 is SGHRS and CDR2 YFSETQ. The CDR3 protein is CASSREGGSYNEQFF. Here the CDR3 DNA reads TGCGCCAGCAGCCGGGAGGGGGGCTCCTACAATGAGCAGTTCTTC.

V usage is TRBV7-9 and J usage is TRBJ1-1; D is undetermined. This CDR3 contains 12 residues. V shed 6 bases and J shed 7 bases, with 12 bases lying between them. Germline V gene data show CDR1 as SEHNR and CDR2 as FQNEAQ (reference sequence). CDR3 sequence: CASRGTRVEAFF. For the CDR3, the DNA is TGTGCCAGCAGGGGCACTAGGGTTGAAGCTTTCTTT.

The chain combines TRBV5-4 with TRBJ1-5; D call uncertain. The CDR3 runs 13 residues. Germline V CDR1 and CDR2: SGHNT, YYREEE (reference sequence). V lost 4 bases, J lost 1 base, and 6 bases lay in between. The CDR3 sequence: CASSLDSNQPQHF. The DNA of the CDR3 is TGTGCCAGCAGCCTGGACAGCAATCAGCCCCAGCATTTT. The complete variable domain, with remaining parts taken from reference TRBV5-4 and TRBJ1-5, reads ETGVTQSPTHLIKTRGQQVTLRCSSQSGHNTVSWYQQALGQGPQFIFQYYREEENGRGNFPPRFSGLQFPNYSSELNVNALELDDSALYLCASSLDSNQPQHFGDGTRLSIL.

V is TRBV28 and J is TRBJ2-3; TRBD2 matches 7 bases. The V gene's germline CDR1 is MDHEN and CDR2 SYDVKM. V was pared by 10 bases and J by 0 bases, with 7 bases of the junction left unmatched. The CDR3 extends over 14 amino acids. The CDR3: CATRSGISTDTQYF. Here the CDR3 DNA reads TGTGCCACCAGGAGCGGGATTAGCACAGATACGCAGTATTTT.

This clone was counted between two and nine times. This rearrangement joins TRBV9 to TRBJ1-1; tentative D call: TRBD1 (5 bases). V lost 2 bases, J lost 6 bases, and 14 bases lay in between. This CDR3 is 14 amino acids long. The germline V gene has CDR1 SGDLS and CDR2 YYNGEE. The CDR3 DNA is TGTGCCAGCAGCGTTATCGACCGGGGCGCTGAAGCTTTCTTT. Amino acids: CASSVIDRGAEAFF.

J is TRBJ2-5 and V is TRBV5-4, with TRBD2 as a possible D gene (6 bases). Germline V gene sequence: CDR1 SGHNT, CDR2 YYREEE (reference sequence). Between the trimmed V and J ends, which lost 2 bases and 0 bases, there was a span of 11 bases. The CDR3 loop spans 15 amino acids. The CDR3 DNA reads as TGTGCCAGCAGCTTCGGTCGGGGGTACCAAGAGACCCAGTACTTC. Its translation is CASSFGRGYQETQYF.

The rearrangement links TRBV6-1 to TRBJ1-5; D call uncertain. Germline V gene lookup returns CDR1 MNHNS and CDR2 SASEGT. This CDR3 has 13 amino acids. The ends were cut back, 0 bases at V and 4 bases at J, with 4 bases in the middle. In DNA form, the CDR3 reads TGTGCCAGCAGTGAAGCGCTTAATCAGCCCCAGCATTTT. It codes for CASSEALNQPQHF.

The chain joins TRBV7-2 to TRBJ2-7, with D possibly being TRBD1 (5 bases). Trimming took off 0 bases at V and 3 bases at J, with 9 bases between the two ends. This CDR3 contains 14 residues. Germline CDR1 and CDR2: SGHTA and FQGNSA. CDR3 in DNA: TGTGCCAGCAGCTTAGCGCAACAGGACTACGAGCAGTACTTC. This codes for CASSLAQQDYEQYF.

The gene calls are TRBV7-2 and TRBJ2-7; D is possibly TRBD2 (6 bases). Deletions cut 1 base from V and 6 bases from J, with 16 bases between. Germline V gene sequence: CDR1 SGHTA, CDR2 FQGNSA. CDR3 length equals 15 residues. CDR3 bases: TGTGCCAGCAGCTTAGATCCCGGGAGTTCAGGCGAGCAGTACTTC. As protein: CASSLDPGSSGEQYF.

This sequence joins TRBV11-2 and TRBJ2-2, with no clear D. This CDR3 has 14 residues. Germline V gives CDR1 SGHAT, CDR2 FQNNGV. V lost 4 bases and J lost 0, with 6 bases in between. CDR3 bases: TGTGCCAGCAGCTCAGCCGCGAACACCGGGGAGCTGTTTTTT. Encoded protein: CASSSAANTGELFF.